This T cell receptor beta chain was retrieved from a study of blood T cell repertoires in COVID-19. This CDR3 is built from 17 residues. The trim removed 3 bases at V and 7 bases at J, leaving 8 bases unmatched. Germline V gives CDR1 SGDLS, CDR2 YYNGEE. Authors' data handling: Cell counts per sample came from amplifying reference gene primers. Assay: immunoSEQ multiplex PCR; the TCRdb copy retains only in-frame clones and omits some. That table gives V, J and clone size, and the DNA gave D and trimming. The sample contains a few hundred thousand clones, approximately 81% of which appear only once. Source material: peripheral blood. The chain employs TRBV9 and TRBJ2-2, with 14 nucleotides matching TRBD2. The TCR was taken from a woman under 30 with acute or convalescent COVID-19. CDR3: CASSGLGLAGVVGELFF. The CDR3 coding sequence is TGTGCCAGCAGCGGACTGGGACTAGCGGGAGTCGTCGGGGAGCTGTTTTTT.